Shown below are 3 T cell receptor beta chains from a single sample sequenced in a study of blood T cell repertoires in COVID-19. Profiling relied on immunoSEQ multiplex PCR, and the TCRdb table lists in-frame clones only, not all of them. The profile shows fewer than 85,000 clones, more than 75% of them singletons. The material sequenced was peripheral blood. The source is a woman older than 75 with active or convalescent COVID-19.

The chain has TRBV11-2 and TRBJ2-2; D possibly corresponds to TRBD1 (6 bases). CDR1 and CDR2 from the germline V gene are SGHAT and FQNNGV. V lost 1 base, J lost 4 bases, and 13 bases lay in between. This CDR3 contains 16 residues. In DNA, the CDR3 is TGTGCCAGCAGCTTAGGGCCCGGGACATTCACCGGGGAGCTGTTTTTT. Translating gives CASSLGPGTFTGELFF.

The chain uses TRBV28 and TRBJ2-2; 12 nucleotides agree with TRBD2. V lost 7 bases, J lost 2 bases, and 5 bases stayed unmatched. Germline V lookup: CDR1 MDHEN, CDR2 SYDVKM. The length of the CDR3 is 16 residues. CDR3 in amino acids: CASMTSGGANTGELFF. The DNA of the CDR3 is TGTGCCAGCATGACTAGCGGGGGTGCTAACACCGGGGAGCTGTTTTTT.

J is TRBJ1-6 and V is TRBV7-6, with 11 bases lining up with TRBD1. Germline V CDR1 and CDR2: SGHVS, FNYEAQ. The CDR3 is 16 residues long. The trim removed 0 bases at V and 10 bases at J, leaving 5 bases unmatched. The CDR3 nucleotides read TGTGCCAGCAGCTTAGCGCCAGGACAGGGGGCCTCACCCCTCCACTTT. Translation gives CASSLAPGQGASPLHF.